The 32 T cell receptor beta chains given below trace back to one sample, sequenced in a study of PD-1 blockade in classical Hodgkin lymphoma. Sequencing was performed with immunoSEQ multiplex PCR; in TCRdb, only in-frame clones are kept and a portion is missing. The data contain 15,000 to 20,000 clones, approximately 77% of them singletons. Time point reported: cycle 4 day 1 (C4D1), after five to seven weeks of nivolumab. Every patient was affected by relapse after autologous stem cell transplantation, while exposure to brentuximab vedotin was not uniform. Researchers report purifying CD4+ T cells from thawed PBMCs by magnetic negative selection. Sequenced here: CD4+ T cells from blood, sampled before the fourth cycle of nivolumab. All receptors come from a human donor with classical Hodgkin lymphoma.

This clone was observed a handful of times. The chain uses TRBV7-8 and TRBJ1-5; D possibly corresponds to TRBD1 (5 bases). The CDR3 covers 14 residues. Trimming removed 8 bases from V and 1 base from J, with 12 bases in between. Germline CDR1 and CDR2: SGHVS and FQNEAQ. The CDR3 spells CASGGDTSNQPQHF. CDR3 in DNA: TGTGCCAGCGGGGGAGACACCAGCAATCAGCCCCAGCATTTT.

In its sample, this clone was seen a few times. The chain links TRBV28 to TRBJ1-5, with 7 bases aligning to TRBD1. The CDR3 is 16 residues long. Losses at the gene ends were 6 bases for V and 2 bases for J; bases not matched to a gene: 10. Germline CDR1 is MDHEN and CDR2 is SYDVKM. CDR3 coding DNA: TGTGCCAGCAGACAGCCCCGCAGGGGGGGCAATCAGCCCCAGCATTTT. Its translation is CASRQPRRGGNQPQHF. The full variable domain, its missing parts supplied by reference TRBV28 and TRBJ1-5, is DVKVTQSSRYLVKRTGEKVFLECVQDMDHENMFWYRQDPGLGLRLIYFSYDVKMKEKGDIPEGYSVSREKKERFSLILESASTNQTSMYLCASRQPRRGGNQPQHFGDGTRLSIL.

This clone showed up just once. The CDR3 region is CASTRTSSGANVLTF. The CDR3 nucleotides read TGCGCCAGCACCAGGACAAGCTCTGGGGCCAACGTCCTGACTTTC. V usage is TRBV5-1 and J usage is TRBJ2-6; D may be TRBD1 (5 bases). The ends were cut back, 6 bases at V and 0 bases at J, with 10 bases in the middle. The CDR3 is 15 amino acids. CDR1 is SGHRS and CDR2 is YFSETQ in the germline V gene.

There are a few counts of this clone. The chain combines TRBV6-4 with TRBJ1-1; unclear D gene. CDR1 is MRHNA, CDR2 SNTAGT, per germline. This CDR3 spans 11 amino acids. The germline V and J ends were trimmed by 3 bases and 10 bases, with 9 bases remaining between them. Written as DNA, the CDR3 is TGTGCCAGCAGTGATGGCTTCGGAGCTTTCTTT. Translation gives CASSDGFGAFF.

V gene TRBV27 combines with J gene TRBJ2-3; D unclear. CDR3 length: 15 amino acids. V gave up 2 bases and J gave up 5 bases, with 14 bases separating them. CDR1 MNHEY and CDR2 SMNVEV come from the germline V gene (reference sequence). The CDR3 DNA reads TGTGCCAGCAGTTTAGGCCCACTCCTTGGAGATACGCAGTATTTT. Encoded protein: CASSLGPLLGDTQYF.

This chain uses TRBV6-6 with TRBJ1-2; D is unclear. Germline V lookup: CDR1 MNHNY, CDR2 SVGAGI (reference sequence). The CDR3 loop spans 14 amino acids. Trimming removed 6 bases from V and 4 bases from J, with 15 bases in between. The CDR3 region is CASSRPDNSYGYTF. CDR3 nucleotide sequence: TGTGCCAGCAGCCGACCCGACAACAGCTATGGCTACACCTTC.

The count of this clone is one. V usage is TRBV11-2 and J usage is TRBJ2-1, with TRBD2 matching 12 bases. Germline CDR1 is SGHAT and CDR2 is FQNNGV. The CDR3 sequence is 15 residues long. Germline trimming cut 5 bases from V and 6 bases from J; bases unmatched to any gene: 5. The CDR3 DNA reads TGTGCCAGCAGCAAGACTAGCGGGAGTGGCAATGAGCAGTTCTTC. This translates into CASSKTSGSGNEQFF.

The chain recombines TRBV25-1 with TRBJ1-6, with D possibly being TRBD1 (5 bases). This CDR3 has 15 residues. Per germline, CDR1 MGHDK and CDR2 SYGVNS. V was clipped by 4 bases and J by 7 bases, with 14 bases between them. The CDR3 sequence is CASSGDRQRNSPLHF. CDR3 DNA sequence: TGTGCCAGCAGTGGGGATCGACAGAGGAATTCACCCCTCCACTTT.

This clone was recorded a few times. The chain links TRBV27 to TRBJ2-7; 9 bases map to TRBD1. The CDR3 is 14 amino acids. Germline-derived CDR1 and CDR2 are MNHEY and SMNVEV (reference sequence). The V and J ends lost 6 bases and 3 bases, in that order; junction bases with no gene match: 6. The CDR3 DNA reads as TGTGCCAGCAGCAGCCGGGACAGGGTCTACGAGCAGTACGTC. This codes for CASSSRDRVYEQYV.

This clone was observed a single time. J is TRBJ2-1 and V is TRBV30; D not certain. CDR1 and CDR2 from the germline V gene are GTSNPN and SVGIG (reference sequence). V dropped 2 bases and J dropped 13 bases, with 12 bases sitting between them. The CDR3 consists of 11 residues. The CDR3 reads CAWSIETVQFF. As DNA, the CDR3 is TGTGCCTGGAGTATCGAAACAGTCCAGTTCTTC. Using reference TRBV30 and TRBJ2-1 for the parts outside the CDR3, the full variable domain is SQTIHQWPATLVQPVGSPLSLECTVEGTSNPNLYWYRQAAGRGLQLLFYSVGIGQISSEVPQNLSASRPQDRQFILSSKKLLLSDSGFYLCAWSIETVQFFGPGTRLTVL.

This chain connects TRBV30 to TRBJ1-5; TRBD1 is a possible D gene (6 bases). V was shortened by 2 bases and J by 4 bases, with 21 bases between the two germline ends. The CDR3 is 17 amino acids. Germline values: CDR1 GTSNPN, CDR2 SVGIG (reference sequence). The CDR3 loop is CAWSPYRVGGLNQPQHF. CDR3 in DNA: TGTGCCTGGAGTCCTTACAGGGTCGGGGGACTAAATCAGCCCCAGCATTTT.

The chain employs TRBV5-1 and TRBJ1-2, with TRBD1 matching over 11 bases. From germline, CDR1 is SGHRS and CDR2 YFSETQ. This CDR3 comprises 13 residues. V trimming: 3 bases; J trimming: 8 bases; junction bases outside the gene matches: 3. The CDR3 coding sequence is TGCGCCAGCAGCTCAGGGACAGGGGGAGGCTACACCTTC. This codes for CASSSGTGGGYTF.

V gene TRBV7-8 combines with J gene TRBJ1-3; D unresolved. Germline V gene data show CDR1 as SGHVS and CDR2 as FQNEAQ. V shed 0 bases and J shed 0 bases, with 12 bases lying between them. This CDR3 comprises 17 residues. The CDR3 loop is CASSLAVPRHSGNTIYF. Written as DNA, the CDR3 is TGTGCCAGCAGCTTAGCGGTGCCTCGCCACTCTGGAAACACCATATATTTT.

This chain links TRBV10-3 with TRBJ1-1; TRBD1 aligns across 9 bases. The CDR3 length is 14 residues. V shed 8 bases and J 1 base; nucleotides not matched to a gene: 5. Germline CDR1 is ENHRY and CDR2 is SYGVKD. CDR3 nucleotide sequence: TGTGCCATCGGCGGACAGGGGTCGAACACTGAAGCTTTCTTT. Its translation is CAIGGQGSNTEAFF.

V gene TRBV6-5 combines with J gene TRBJ1-6, with D perhaps TRBD1 (5 bases). The CDR3 loop spans 12 amino acids. V dropped 8 bases and J dropped 8 bases, with 10 bases sitting between them. Germline CDR1 is MNHEY and CDR2 is SVGAGI. The chain's CDR3 is CASGLGDSPLHF. The DNA for the CDR3 is TGTGCCAGCGGTTTAGGGGATTCACCCCTCCACTTT.

V and J are TRBV6-5 and TRBJ1-2; 9 bases map to TRBD1. Germline trimming cut 1 base from V and 6 bases from J; bases unmatched to any gene: 9. CDR1 and CDR2 from the germline V gene are MNHEY and SVGAGI. The CDR3 has 16 residues. The CDR3 spells CASSYWGQGVRDGYTF. CDR3 nucleotide sequence: TGTGCCAGCAGTTACTGGGGACAGGGCGTTAGGGATGGCTACACCTTC.

V and J are TRBV7-2 and TRBJ2-5, with unresolved D. This CDR3 spans 11 amino acids. The germline CDR1 and CDR2 sequences are SGHTA and FQGNSA. V dropped 5 bases and J dropped 2 bases, with 3 bases sitting between them. CDR3 protein: CASSRQETQYF. As DNA, the CDR3 is TGTGCCAGCAGCCGGCAAGAGACCCAGTACTTC.

This clone was seen just once. The CDR3 DNA sequence: TGTGCCAGCAGCGTCCATAGCGGGGGGGGCACAGATACGCAGTATTTT. Translated: CASSVHSGGGTDTQYF. The rearrangement joins TRBV9 to TRBJ2-3, with TRBD2 identical over 11 bases. CDR1 is SGDLS and CDR2 is YYNGEE in the germline V gene. V lost 2 bases and J lost 1; bases outside the gene matches: 3. This CDR3 has 16 amino acids. The full variable domain, its missing parts supplied by reference TRBV9 and TRBJ2-3, is DSGVTQTPKHLITATGQRVTLRCSPRSGDLSVYWYQQSLDQGLQFLIQYYNGEERAKGNILERFSAQQFPDLHSELNLSSLELGDSALYFCASSVHSGGGTDTQYFGPGTRLTVL.

The chain links TRBV2 to TRBJ1-1; D possibly corresponds to TRBD1 (5 bases). V gave up 6 bases and J gave up 3 bases, with 14 bases separating them. Germline V CDR1 and CDR2: SNHLY, FYNNEI. The CDR3 totals 14 residues. CDR3 protein: CASRLDSPYTEAFF. In DNA, the CDR3 is TGTGCCAGCAGACTCGACAGCCCTTACACTGAAGCTTTCTTT.

This chain joins TRBV19 and TRBJ2-5; D is ambiguous. This CDR3 is 13 amino acids long. CDR1 and CDR2 (germline): LNHDA, SQIVND (reference sequence). V lost 8 bases, J lost 4 bases, and 14 bases lay in between. The chain's CDR3 is CASGPAPRETQYF. The CDR3 coding sequence is TGTGCCAGTGGCCCCGCTCCTCGAGAGACCCAGTACTTC.

The rearrangement uses TRBV5-1 and TRBJ2-5, with TRBD1 matching 7 bases. The V gene end was trimmed by 6 bases and the J gene end by 4 bases; junction bases not matched to a gene: 3. The germline V gene has CDR1 SGHRS and CDR2 YFSETQ. CDR3 length equals 12 residues. For the CDR3, the DNA is TGCGCCAGCAACCCAGGGGGAGAGACCCAGTACTTC. This codes for CASNPGGETQYF.

This chain connects TRBV30 to TRBJ2-5; 10 bases match TRBD2. Trimming took 2 bases from V and 5 from J; bases not matched to a gene: 11. This CDR3 spans 16 amino acids. CDR1 GTSNPN and CDR2 SVGIG come from the germline V gene (reference sequence). DNA of the CDR3: TGTGCCTGGAGTCCAATCAGCGGGAGGGCTGGTGAGACCCAGTACTTC. Its protein is CAWSPISGRAGETQYF.

The V call is TRBV5-1, the J call TRBJ2-3; D may be TRBD1 (6 bases). V lost 5 bases, J lost 1 base, and 11 bases lay in between. This CDR3 has 14 amino acids. CDR1 and CDR2 from the germline V gene are SGHRS and YFSETQ. CDR3 DNA sequence: TGCGCCAGCAGTCACAGGGTGGGCACAGATACGCAGTATTTT. This translates into CASSHRVGTDTQYF.

This clone was recorded a few times. V is TRBV7-9 and J is TRBJ2-1; 14 nucleotides agree with TRBD2. The germline V gene encodes CDR1 SEHNR and CDR2 FQNEAQ (reference sequence). This CDR3 contains 17 residues. V gave up 5 bases and J gave up 9 bases; unmatched junction bases: 12. The CDR3 region has the DNA TGTGCCAGCAGCCCCGGACGACTAGCGGGGGGGCGGATTGAGCAGTTCTTC. Protein product: CASSPGRLAGGRIEQFF. The variable domain in full, completed from reference TRBV7-9 and TRBJ2-1, reads DTGVSQNPRHKITKRGQNVTFRCDPISEHNRLYWYRQTLGQGPEFLTYFQNEAQLEKSRLLSDRFSAERPKGSFSTLEIQRTEQGDSAMYLCASSPGRLAGGRIEQFFGPGTRLTVL.

The V call is TRBV4-3, the J call TRBJ2-5, with 11 bases that match TRBD2. CDR3 length: 17 residues. Germline V gene sequence: CDR1 LGHNA, CDR2 YSLEER. V was clipped by 1 base and J by 5 bases; unmatched bases: 9. DNA of the CDR3: TGCGCCAGCAGCCAAGGGTCCCTAGCGGGAGGTCGGGAGACCCAGTACTTC. This codes for CASSQGSLAGGRETQYF.

CDR3 loop: CATSSRDGGLYEQYV. In nucleotides, the CDR3 is TGTGCCACCAGCAGTAGGGACGGGGGGCTCTACGAGCAGTACGTC. The chain is built from TRBV15 and TRBJ2-7; D is perhaps TRBD2 (7 bases). CDR1 and CDR2 (germline): LNHNV, YYDKDF (reference sequence). V was clipped by 3 bases and J by 3 bases, with 15 bases between them. The CDR3 has 15 residues.

V usage is TRBV19 and J usage is TRBJ1-1; D perhaps matches TRBD1 (5 bases). Per germline, CDR1 LNHDA and CDR2 SQIVND (reference sequence). This CDR3 comprises 12 residues. The V and J ends lost 7 bases and 3 bases respectively, with 9 bases between them. The CDR3, as DNA: TGTGCCAGTACAGGGTTCTACACTGAAGCTTTCTTT. Protein sequence: CASTGFYTEAFF.

V and J are TRBV23-1 and TRBJ1-5, with D uncertain. TRBV23-1 is classed as an ORF, of uncertain function. The CDR3 has 16 residues. V was trimmed by 3 bases and J by 4 bases, leaving 16 bases between them. The CDR3: CASSHPTDSHNQPQHF. In DNA, the CDR3 is TGCGCCAGCAGTCACCCGACTGACTCCCATAATCAGCCCCAGCATTTT.

The chain is built from TRBV12-5 and TRBJ2-2; 10 nucleotides align to TRBD1. With 5 bases clipped from V and 4 bases from J, the junction kept 7 bases outside the gene matches. Germline loops: CDR1 LGHNT, CDR2 FRNRAP. This CDR3 is built from 16 residues. In DNA form, the CDR3 reads TGTGCTAGTGGTATTCGGACAGGGGGTATCACCGGGGAGCTGTTTTTT. Translating gives CASGIRTGGITGELFF.

The chain couples TRBV9 to TRBJ2-1; no definite D call. The germline gives CDR1 SGDLS, CDR2 YYNGEE. The CDR3 runs 12 residues. Trimming left V 3 bases short and J 6 bases short, with 7 bases between. The CDR3 region has the DNA TGTGCCAGCAGCGGGTGGCGCAATGAGCAGTTCTTC. Translation: CASSGWRNEQFF.

This chain connects TRBV30 to TRBJ1-6; D perhaps matches TRBD1 (6 bases). Germline assignment: CDR1 GTSNPN and CDR2 SVGIG (reference sequence). The length of the CDR3 is 11 residues. DNA for the CDR3: TGTGGCCCCACAGGGTATTCACCCCTCCACTTT. It encodes CGPTGYSPLHF.

This clone came up once. The CDR3 nucleotides are TGTGCCAGCAGTTATATTCAGGGTACAGATACGCAGTATTTT. Translating gives CASSYIQGTDTQYF. V usage is TRBV28 and J usage is TRBJ2-3; D may be TRBD1 (5 bases). CDR1 is MDHEN and CDR2 is SYDVKM in the germline V gene. V was clipped by 4 bases and J by 3 bases, with 11 bases between them. The CDR3 has 14 residues.